The 32 T cell receptor beta chains below come from one sample, sequenced in a study of breast tumors, draining lymph nodes, adjacent tissues. TCRdb used MiXCR to reprocess the multiplex PCR reads, holding one entry per CDR3 protein. This table has more than 50,000 distinct CDR3 sequences, 35% to 50% appearing once. Source material: breast tumor tissue. The receptors were sampled from a female donor with breast cancer. Some clones in this sample may be carry-over from other donors' samples.

This clonotype was recorded at least ten times. The V gene is TRBV5-1, the J gene TRBJ2-7; 7 bases fit TRBD1. Germline-derived CDR1 and CDR2 are SGHRS and YFSETQ. The CDR3 is 14 amino acids. With V trimmed by 5 bases and J by 1 base, 6 bases remained unmatched. The CDR3 DNA follows: TGCGCCAGCAGGGCAGGGGGATTATCCTACGAGCAGTACTTC. It translates to CASRAGGLSYEQYF.

This clonotype was observed once. The J gene is TRBJ2-3, the V gene TRBV9; 8 bases are a match to TRBD2. This CDR3 contains 15 residues. Unmatched junction bases numbered 1, after V lost 1 base and J lost 0 bases. The germline gives CDR1 SGDLS, CDR2 YYNGEE. The CDR3, as DNA: TGTGCCAGCAGCGTATCTAGCGGGAGCACAGATACGCAGTATTTT. Amino acids: CASSVSSGSTDTQYF. The entire variable domain, with the rest obtained from reference TRBV9 and TRBJ2-3, is as follows: DSGVTQTPKHLITATGQRVTLRCSPRSGDLSVYWYQQSLDQGLQFLIQYYNGEERAKGNILERFSAQQFPDLHSELNLSSLELGDSALYFCASSVSSGSTDTQYFGPGTRLTVL.

The gene calls are TRBV12-3 or TRBV12-4 and TRBJ1-5; D is undetermined. This CDR3 contains 14 residues. The V and J ends lost 7 bases and 0 bases respectively, with 10 bases between them. The CDR3 is CASTRRPSNQPQHF. The CDR3 DNA reads TGTGCCAGCACCCGTCGGCCTAGCAATCAGCCCCAGCATTTT.

This clonotype was found many times. The V and J genes are TRBV14 and TRBJ2-7, with 7 nucleotides matching TRBD2. Germline lookup yields CDR1 SGHDN and CDR2 FVKESK. V shed 1 base, J shed 4 bases, and the junction held 7 bases outside the gene matches. The CDR3 has 15 residues. This CDR3 is CASSQAGGGEYEQYF. CDR3 bases: TGTGCCAGCAGCCAAGCGGGGGGTGGCGAATACGAGCAGTACTTC.

In its sample, this clonotype was seen a few times. The V gene is TRBV7-6, the J gene TRBJ1-4; TRBD1 is a possible D gene (6 bases). Trimming took off 8 bases at V and 0 bases at J, with 13 bases between the two ends. Germline-derived CDR1 and CDR2 are SGHVS and FNYEAQ. CDR3 length: 15 amino acids. DNA of the CDR3: TGTGCCAGCGGTGGCAGGGGAACAACTAATGAAAAACTGTTTTTT. Translating it yields CASGGRGTTNEKLFF.

This clonotype was picked up many times. The rearrangement joins TRBV18 to TRBJ2-2; D is unresolved. The CDR3 extends over 17 amino acids. CDR1 is KGHSH, CDR2 LQKENI, per germline. V was pared by 1 base and J by 3 bases, with 15 bases between. CDR3 sequence reads: CASSPLGDSMYTGELFF. In DNA form, the CDR3 reads TGTGCCAGCTCACCACTTGGGGATTCGATGTACACCGGGGAGCTGTTTTTT.

This clonotype was counted many times. The chain combines TRBV15 with TRBJ2-3, with D unclear. Trimming stripped 3 bases from V and 6 bases from J, with 10 bases between. CDR3 length: 13 amino acids. CDR1 is LNHNV, CDR2 YYDKDF, per germline (reference sequence). The DNA of the CDR3 is TGTGCCACCAGCAGTTCGGGTCGGGATACGCAGTATTTT. Amino acids: CATSSSGRDTQYF.

This clonotype was recorded a few times. The chain combines TRBV12-3 or TRBV12-4 with TRBJ2-3; 10 bases match TRBD2. V lost 6 bases to trimming and J lost 3 bases; unmatched junction nucleotides: 6. The CDR3 spans 15 residues. Here the CDR3 DNA reads TGTGCCAGCAGCTGGACTAGCGGTTTAACAGATACGCAGTATTTT. Translating gives CASSWTSGLTDTQYF.

V and J are TRBV12-3 or TRBV12-4 and TRBJ1-4, with 8 bases matching TRBD1. There are 15 residues in the CDR3. The V and J ends lost 6 bases and 4 bases, in that order; junction bases with no gene match: 7. The CDR3 here is CASSWTGTINEKLFF. The CDR3 DNA sequence: TGTGCCAGCAGCTGGACAGGGACAATTAATGAAAAACTGTTTTTT.

This clonotype was recorded at least ten times. J is TRBJ1-5 and V is TRBV6-2 or TRBV6-3; the D is unclear. Germline CDR1 is MNHEY and CDR2 is SVGEGT. Trimming stripped 5 bases from V and 0 bases from J, with 11 bases between. CDR3 length equals 15 residues. The CDR3 is CASSHRADSNQPQHF. The DNA of the CDR3 is TGTGCCAGCAGTCACCGAGCGGATAGCAATCAGCCCCAGCATTTT.

This clonotype occurred many times. V and J are TRBV3-1 and TRBJ2-2, with 8 bases fitting TRBD2. The CDR3 is 16 amino acids. Germline CDR1 reads LGHDT; CDR2 reads YNNKEL (reference sequence). Trimming at V came to 3 bases and at J to 6 bases, leaving 9 bases not matched to a gene. The CDR3 loop is CASSHQKGLDPGELFF. CDR3 coding DNA: TGTGCCAGCAGCCATCAAAAGGGACTAGACCCCGGGGAGCTGTTTTTT.

The genes are TRBV27 and TRBJ1-1, with D uncertain. Trimming removed 6 bases at V and 1 base at J, with 15 bases between. Germline V CDR1 and CDR2: MNHEY, SMNVEV (reference sequence). The CDR3 is 15 residues long. The CDR3 coding sequence is TGTGCCAGCAGAACAGAGGCGGGGTCGAACACTGAAGCTTTCTTT. Translated, it gives CASRTEAGSNTEAFF.

This clonotype came up many times. The genes are TRBV7-2 and TRBJ2-1, with TRBD2 as a possible D gene (5 bases). The germline CDR1 and CDR2 sequences are SGHTA and FQGNSA. Trimming cost V 5 bases and J 2 bases, with 25 bases left between them. This CDR3 contains 19 residues. The CDR3 DNA reads as TGTGCCAGCAGCCAAATCATCTCCGGGATCCTAGCCCCCTACAATGAGCAGTTCTTC. As protein: CASSQIISGILAPYNEQFF.

This clonotype was recorded at least ten times. A read error may produce the germline difference seen at one junction end. The rearrangement joins TRBV7-2 to TRBJ1-2, with D perhaps TRBD1 (6 bases). There are 13 residues in the CDR3. Germline CDR1 is SGHTA and CDR2 is FQGNSA. CDR3: CASSRGAEDGYAF. Written as DNA, the CDR3 is TGTGCCAGCAGCCGGGGGGCTGAGGATGGCTACGCCTTC.

This clonotype appeared a single time. This chain connects TRBV7-9 to TRBJ2-7, with D perhaps TRBD1 or TRBD2 (5 bases each). The CDR3 has 13 amino acids. The V gene lost 1 base and the J gene lost 7 bases, with 11 bases spanning the gap. Germline-derived CDR1 and CDR2 are SEHNR and FQNEAQ (reference sequence). CDR3 loop: CASSLGLGGEQYF. CDR3 nucleotide sequence: TGTGCCAGCAGCTTAGGGCTTGGGGGTGAGCAGTACTTC.

The genes are TRBV9 and TRBJ1-6; 9 positions match TRBD1. The germline V gene encodes CDR1 SGDLS and CDR2 YYNGEE. The CDR3 runs 16 residues. V was clipped by 3 bases and J by 10 bases; unmatched bases: 11. The CDR3 loop reads CASSGSGTGLGSPLHF. The CDR3, as DNA: TGTGCCAGCAGCGGTTCCGGGACAGGGTTAGGGTCACCCCTCCACTTT. Together with reference TRBV9 and TRBJ1-6, the CDR3 gives the full variable domain: DSGVTQTPKHLITATGQRVTLRCSPRSGDLSVYWYQQSLDQGLQFLIQYYNGEERAKGNILERFSAQQFPDLHSELNLSSLELGDSALYFCASSGSGTGLGSPLHFGNGTRLTVT.

Concerning this clonotype: This clone may be a read error of a much larger clone one base away. This sequence joins TRBV27 and TRBJ1-5; D might be TRBD1 (6 bases). Germline V gene lookup returns CDR1 MNHEY and CDR2 SMNVEV (reference sequence). CDR3 length: 16 amino acids. CDR3 sequence reads: CASGLVGGLGNQPQHF. The CDR3 DNA follows: TGTGCCAGCGGTTTGGTCGGGGGCTTGGGCAATCAGCCCCAGCATTTT.

The chain couples TRBV15 to TRBJ2-5; 10 nucleotides line up with TRBD2. J lost 4 bases, V lost 1 base, and 0 bases had no gene match. Germline-derived CDR1 and CDR2 are LNHNV and YYDKDF (reference sequence). The CDR3 contains 14 residues. This chain's CDR3 is CATSRGLAGETQYF. As DNA, the CDR3 is TGTGCCACCAGCAGAGGACTAGCGGGAGAGACCCAGTACTTC. The variable domain in full, with the rest retrieved from reference TRBV15 and TRBJ2-5, is DAMVIQNPRYQVTQFGKPVTLSCSQTLNHNVMYWYQQKSSQAPKLLFHYYDKDFNNEADTPDNFQSRRPNTSFCFLDIRSPGLGDTAMYLCATSRGLAGETQYFGPGTRLLVL.

Ten or more counts support this clonotype. V and J are TRBV6-1 and TRBJ2-7; 8 nucleotides align to TRBD2. Per the germline V gene, CDR1 is MNHNS and CDR2 is SASEGT. This CDR3 contains 15 residues. J lost 1 base, V lost 6 bases, and 8 bases had no gene match. CDR3 DNA: TGTGCCAGCAGAAATTCCCCGGGGGGGTCCTACGAGCAGTACTTC. Protein sequence: CASRNSPGGSYEQYF.

This clonotype was observed at least ten times. V gene TRBV5-1 combines with J gene TRBJ2-5, with TRBD2 matching over 7 bases. The junction had 9 bases not matched to a gene; V was cut back by 5 bases and J by 2 bases. CDR3 length: 15 residues. Germline V gives CDR1 SGHRS, CDR2 YFSETQ. The CDR3 sequence: CASRPSGLGQETQYF. As DNA, the CDR3 is TGCGCCAGCAGACCTTCAGGACTAGGTCAAGAGACCCAGTACTTC.

The sample holds many counts of this clonotype. The chain couples TRBV14 to TRBJ2-7, with D possibly matching TRBD2 (5 bases). The length of the CDR3 is 14 residues. CDR1 is SGHDN, CDR2 FVKESK, per germline. The V end was cut by 2 bases, the J end by 3 bases, with 11 bases between. CDR3 residues: CASSQLSRGYEQYF. CDR3 coding DNA: TGTGCCAGCAGCCAACTATCTCGGGGCTACGAGCAGTACTTC.

This clonotype was seen ten or more times. This chain uses TRBV15 with TRBJ2-1; D unclear. The CDR3 runs to 15 residues. CDR1 and CDR2 from the germline V gene are LNHNV and YYDKDF (reference sequence). The V and J ends lost 5 bases and 1 base respectively, with 12 bases between them. The CDR3, as DNA: TGTGCCACCAGCTTCCCGGCGAGATCCTACAATGAGCAGTTCTTC. Its translation: CATSFPARSYNEQFF.

This rearrangement joins TRBV10-3 to TRBJ2-1; 8 nucleotides match TRBD2. Losses at the gene ends were 6 bases for V and 9 bases for J; bases not matched to a gene: 10. The CDR3 loop spans 14 amino acids. The germline gives CDR1 ENHRY, CDR2 SYGVKD. The CDR3 loop reads CAIRRSGLVGEQFF. The CDR3 coding sequence is TGTGCCATCAGGAGATCGGGACTAGTGGGTGAGCAGTTCTTC.

Many counts were recorded for this clonotype. CDR3 residues: CASSALRLAGAGDTQYF. The CDR3 DNA reads as TGTGCCAGCTCGGCTCTCAGACTAGCGGGAGCAGGGGATACGCAGTATTTT. The V call is TRBV13, the J call TRBJ2-3, with TRBD2 matching 12 bases. Losses at the gene ends were 8 bases for V and 6 bases for J; bases not matched to a gene: 15. Germline CDR1 is PRHDT and CDR2 is FYEKMQ (reference sequence). The CDR3 covers 17 residues.

J is TRBJ2-7 and V is TRBV5-5, with 9 bases aligning to TRBD1. The germline V gene encodes CDR1 SGHKS and CDR2 YYEKEE (reference sequence). Trimming took 3 bases from V and 5 from J; bases not matched to a gene: 9. The CDR3 has 15 residues. The CDR3 DNA reads TGTGCCAGCAGCTGGACAGGGGCGACCTCTGACGAGCAGTACTTC. Amino acids: CASSWTGATSDEQYF.

About this clonotype: A much larger clone is a single base away; this may be a read error. The V gene is TRBV6-5, the J gene TRBJ2-7, with D hard to call. This CDR3 comprises 15 residues. Trimming took 6 bases from V and 2 from J, leaving 17 bases between them. Germline assignment: CDR1 MNHEY and CDR2 SVGAGI. CDR3 region: CASRPGRKVPYEQYF. The CDR3 DNA is TGTGCCAGCAGACCCGGACGTAAAGTCCCCTACGAGCAGTACTTC.

Ten or more counts support this clonotype. The rearrangement joins TRBV6-6 to TRBJ2-4; a weak D match, TRBD2 (7 bases). Germline CDR1 is MNHNY and CDR2 is SVGAGI (reference sequence). Trimming stripped 5 bases from V and 6 bases from J, with 14 bases between. The CDR3 has 14 amino acids. The CDR3 coding sequence is TGTGCCAGCAGTGGGGGGGCAGGGGCAAACATTCAGTACTTC. Residues: CASSGGAGANIQYF.

This clonotype appeared many times. V is TRBV19 and J is TRBJ2-1; D tentatively reads TRBD1 or TRBD2 (5 bases each). Germline CDR1 LNHDA, CDR2 SQIVND (reference sequence). V lost 9 bases and J lost 2, with 14 bases in between. CDR3 size: 14 residues. The CDR3 bases are TGTGCCAGCTCCCGGGACCTCGCCTACAATGAGCAGTTCTTC. Amino acid sequence: CASSRDLAYNEQFF.

This clonotype has a count of ten or more. This sequence joins TRBV5-1 and TRBJ2-1; D assignment may be TRBD1 or TRBD2 (5 bases each). Trimming cost V 0 bases and J 4 bases, with 8 bases left between them. There are 14 residues in the CDR3. CDR1 and CDR2 from the germline V gene are SGHRS and YFSETQ. CDR3 in amino acids: CASSLDGGYNEQFF. The CDR3 DNA reads as TGCGCCAGCAGCTTGGATGGGGGATACAATGAGCAGTTCTTC.

J is TRBJ2-7 and V is TRBV10-3, with 8 bases aligning to TRBD1. Per germline, CDR1 ENHRY and CDR2 SYGVKD. The CDR3 covers 12 residues. The CDR3 loop is CARGQGRYEQYF. The CDR3 DNA sequence: TGTGCTAGAGGACAGGGTCGGTACGAGCAGTACTTC.

This clonotype occurred many times. V and J are TRBV3-1 and TRBJ2-1, with 11 bases lining up with TRBD2. The V segment lost 1 base and the J segment 9 bases; nucleotides outside the gene matches: 5. The CDR3 totals 15 residues. Germline CDR1 is LGHDT and CDR2 is YNNKEL (reference sequence). The CDR3 DNA reads as TGTGCCAGCAGCCAAGTGAGACTAGCGGGAAGTGAGCAGTTCTTC. Encoded protein: CASSQVRLAGSEQFF.

This chain links TRBV5-5 with TRBJ2-2; tentatively, D is TRBD2 (5 bases). CDR1 is SGHKS and CDR2 is YYEKEE in the germline V gene (reference sequence). Trimming shortened V by 4 bases and J by 1 base, and 8 bases separated the two germline ends. This CDR3 spans 14 amino acids. The CDR3 reads CASSPRENTGELFF. CDR3 DNA: TGTGCCAGCAGCCCACGGGAGAACACCGGGGAGCTGTTTTTT.